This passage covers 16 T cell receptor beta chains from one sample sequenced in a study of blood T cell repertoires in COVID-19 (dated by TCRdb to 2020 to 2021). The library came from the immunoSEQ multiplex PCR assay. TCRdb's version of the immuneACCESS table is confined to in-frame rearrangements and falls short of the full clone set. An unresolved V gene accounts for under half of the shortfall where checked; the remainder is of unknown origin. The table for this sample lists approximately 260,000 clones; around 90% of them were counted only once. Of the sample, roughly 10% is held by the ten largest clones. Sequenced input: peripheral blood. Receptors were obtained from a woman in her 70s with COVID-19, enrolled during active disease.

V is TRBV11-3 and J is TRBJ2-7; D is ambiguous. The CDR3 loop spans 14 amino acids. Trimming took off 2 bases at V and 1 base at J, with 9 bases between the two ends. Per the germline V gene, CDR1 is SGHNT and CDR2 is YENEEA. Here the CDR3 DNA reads TGTGCCAGCAGCTTATTTCCAGGATCCTACGAGCAGTACTTC. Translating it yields CASSLFPGSYEQYF.

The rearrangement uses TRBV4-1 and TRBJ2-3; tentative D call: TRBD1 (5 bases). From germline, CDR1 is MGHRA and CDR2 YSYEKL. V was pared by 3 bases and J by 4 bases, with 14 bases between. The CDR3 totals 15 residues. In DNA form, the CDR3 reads TGCGCCAGCAGCCACGTAGGGGAACGGGCAGATACGCAGTATTTT. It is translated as CASSHVGERADTQYF.

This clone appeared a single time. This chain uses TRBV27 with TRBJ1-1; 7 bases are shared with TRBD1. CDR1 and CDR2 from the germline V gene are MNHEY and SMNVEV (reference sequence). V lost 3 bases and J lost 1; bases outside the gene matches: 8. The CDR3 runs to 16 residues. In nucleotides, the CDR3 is TGTGCCAGCAGTTTTGGAGGGGGCATAAGGAACACTGAAGCTTTCTTT. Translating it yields CASSFGGGIRNTEAFF.

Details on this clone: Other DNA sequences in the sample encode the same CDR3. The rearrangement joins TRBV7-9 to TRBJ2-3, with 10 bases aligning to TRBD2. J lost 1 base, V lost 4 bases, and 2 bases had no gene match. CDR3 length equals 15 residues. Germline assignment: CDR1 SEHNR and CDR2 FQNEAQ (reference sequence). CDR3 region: CASSSGTSGTDTQYF. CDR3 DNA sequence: TGTGCCAGCAGCTCAGGGACTAGCGGCACAGATACGCAGTATTTT.

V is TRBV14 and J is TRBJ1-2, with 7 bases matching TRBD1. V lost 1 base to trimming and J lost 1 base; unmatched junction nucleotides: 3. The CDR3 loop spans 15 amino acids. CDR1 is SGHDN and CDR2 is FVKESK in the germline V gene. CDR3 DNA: TGTGCCAGCAGCCAAGGACAGGGAATTAACTATGGCTACACCTTC. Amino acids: CASSQGQGINYGYTF.

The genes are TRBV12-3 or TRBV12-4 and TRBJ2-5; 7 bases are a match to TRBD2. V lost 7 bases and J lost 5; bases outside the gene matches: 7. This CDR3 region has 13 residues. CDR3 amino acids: CASTGLLGETQYF. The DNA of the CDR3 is TGTGCCAGCACGGGACTATTGGGGGAGACCCAGTACTTC.

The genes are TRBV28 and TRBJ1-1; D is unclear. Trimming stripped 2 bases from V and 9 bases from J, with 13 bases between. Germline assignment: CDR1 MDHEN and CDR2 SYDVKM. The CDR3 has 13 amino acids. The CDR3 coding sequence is TGTGCCAGCAGTTTAGAACCCGTAGTGAAAGCTTTCTTT. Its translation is CASSLEPVVKAFF.

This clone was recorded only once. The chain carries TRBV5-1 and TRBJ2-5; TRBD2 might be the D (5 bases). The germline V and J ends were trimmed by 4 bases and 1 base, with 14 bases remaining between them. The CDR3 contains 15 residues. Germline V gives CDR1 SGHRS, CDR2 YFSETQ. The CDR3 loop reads CASSRGLQRQETQYF. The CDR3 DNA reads TGCGCCAGCAGCCGCGGGCTACAGCGCCAAGAGACCCAGTACTTC.

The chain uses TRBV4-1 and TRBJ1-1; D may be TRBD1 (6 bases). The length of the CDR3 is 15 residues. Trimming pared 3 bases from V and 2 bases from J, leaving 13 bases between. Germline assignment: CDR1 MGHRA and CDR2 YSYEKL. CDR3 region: CASSHPFGGNTEAFF. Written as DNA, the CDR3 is TGCGCCAGCAGCCACCCATTTGGGGGCAACACTGAAGCTTTCTTT.

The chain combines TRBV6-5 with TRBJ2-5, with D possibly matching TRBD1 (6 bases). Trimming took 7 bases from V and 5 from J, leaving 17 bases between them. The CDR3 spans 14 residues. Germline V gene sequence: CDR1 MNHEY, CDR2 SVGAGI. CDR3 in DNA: TGTGCCAGCATCTCGGACAGCCTGGAGGAGACCCAGTACTTC. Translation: CASISDSLEETQYF.

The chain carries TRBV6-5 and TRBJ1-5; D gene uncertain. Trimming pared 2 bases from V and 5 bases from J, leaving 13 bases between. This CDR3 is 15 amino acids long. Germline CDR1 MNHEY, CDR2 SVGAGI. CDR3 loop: CASSYNSYPDQPQHF. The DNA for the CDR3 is TGTGCCAGCAGTTACAACAGTTACCCTGATCAGCCCCAGCATTTT.

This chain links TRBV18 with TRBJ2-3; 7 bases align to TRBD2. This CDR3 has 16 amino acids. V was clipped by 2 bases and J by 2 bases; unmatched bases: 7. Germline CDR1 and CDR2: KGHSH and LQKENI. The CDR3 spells CASSPNKREVTDTQYF. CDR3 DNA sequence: TGTGCCAGCTCACCAAATAAGCGGGAAGTCACAGATACGCAGTATTTT.

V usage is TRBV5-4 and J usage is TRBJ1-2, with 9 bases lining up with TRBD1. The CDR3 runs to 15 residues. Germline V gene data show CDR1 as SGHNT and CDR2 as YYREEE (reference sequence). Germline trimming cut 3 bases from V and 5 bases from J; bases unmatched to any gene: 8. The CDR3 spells CASSSDPTGGYGYTF. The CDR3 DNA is TGTGCCAGCAGCTCTGATCCGACAGGGGGGTATGGCTACACCTTC.

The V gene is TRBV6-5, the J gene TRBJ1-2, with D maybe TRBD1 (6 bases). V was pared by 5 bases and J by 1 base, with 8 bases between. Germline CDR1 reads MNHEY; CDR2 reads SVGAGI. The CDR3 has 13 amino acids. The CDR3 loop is CASSRGHNYGYTF. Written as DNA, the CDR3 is TGTGCCAGCAGTCGGGGACATAACTATGGCTACACCTTC.

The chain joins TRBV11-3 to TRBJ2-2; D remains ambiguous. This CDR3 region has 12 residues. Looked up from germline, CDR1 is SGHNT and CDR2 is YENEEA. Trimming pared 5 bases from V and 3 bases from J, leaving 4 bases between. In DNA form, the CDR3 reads TGTGCCAGCAGCCCGGACACCGGGGAGCTGTTTTTT. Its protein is CASSPDTGELFF.

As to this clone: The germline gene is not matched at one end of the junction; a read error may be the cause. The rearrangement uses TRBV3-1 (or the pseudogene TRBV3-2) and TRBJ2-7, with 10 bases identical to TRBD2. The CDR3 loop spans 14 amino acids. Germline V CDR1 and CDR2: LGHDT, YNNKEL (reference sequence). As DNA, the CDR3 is TGTGCCAGCAGCCAAGATCTAGGGACTAGCGAGAAGTACTTC. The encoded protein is CASSQDLGTSEKYF.